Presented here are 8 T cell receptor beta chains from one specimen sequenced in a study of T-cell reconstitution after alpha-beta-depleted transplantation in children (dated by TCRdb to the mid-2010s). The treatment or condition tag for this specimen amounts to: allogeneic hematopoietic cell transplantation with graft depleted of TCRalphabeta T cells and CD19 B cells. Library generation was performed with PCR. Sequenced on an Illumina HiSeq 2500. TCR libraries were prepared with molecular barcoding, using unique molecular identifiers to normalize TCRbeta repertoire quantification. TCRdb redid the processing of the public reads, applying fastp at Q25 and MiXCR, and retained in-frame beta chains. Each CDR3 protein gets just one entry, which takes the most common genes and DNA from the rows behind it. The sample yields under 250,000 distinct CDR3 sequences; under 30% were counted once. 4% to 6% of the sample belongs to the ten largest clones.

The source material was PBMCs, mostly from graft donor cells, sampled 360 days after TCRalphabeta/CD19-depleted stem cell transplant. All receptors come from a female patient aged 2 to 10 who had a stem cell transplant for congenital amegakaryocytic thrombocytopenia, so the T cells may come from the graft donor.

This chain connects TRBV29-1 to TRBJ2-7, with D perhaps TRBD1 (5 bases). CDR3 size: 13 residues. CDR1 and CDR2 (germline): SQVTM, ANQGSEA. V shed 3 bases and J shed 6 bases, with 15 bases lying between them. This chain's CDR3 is CSVESAGSGEQYF. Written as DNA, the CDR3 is TGCAGCGTTGAGAGCGCAGGGTCTGGCGAGCAGTACTTC.

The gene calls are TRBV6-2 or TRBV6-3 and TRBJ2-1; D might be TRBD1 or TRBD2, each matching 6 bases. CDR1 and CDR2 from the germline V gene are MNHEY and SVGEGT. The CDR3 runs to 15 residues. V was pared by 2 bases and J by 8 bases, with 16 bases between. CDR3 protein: CASSYPQGGYDEQFF. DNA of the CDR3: TGTGCCAGCAGTTACCCGCAAGGGGGGTATGATGAGCAGTTCTTC.

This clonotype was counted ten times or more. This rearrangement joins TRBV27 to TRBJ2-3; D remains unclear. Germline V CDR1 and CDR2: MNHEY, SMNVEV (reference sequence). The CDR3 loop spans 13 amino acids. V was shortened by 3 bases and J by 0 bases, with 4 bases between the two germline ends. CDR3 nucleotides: TGTGCCAGCAGTTTTGTTAGCACAGATACGCAGTATTTT. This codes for CASSFVSTDTQYF.

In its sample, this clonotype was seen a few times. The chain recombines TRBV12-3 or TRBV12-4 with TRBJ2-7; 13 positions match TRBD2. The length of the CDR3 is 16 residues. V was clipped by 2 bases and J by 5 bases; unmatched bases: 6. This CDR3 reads CASSLPRTSGRHEQYF. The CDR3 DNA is TGTGCCAGCAGTTTACCTCGGACTAGCGGGAGACACGAGCAGTACTTC.

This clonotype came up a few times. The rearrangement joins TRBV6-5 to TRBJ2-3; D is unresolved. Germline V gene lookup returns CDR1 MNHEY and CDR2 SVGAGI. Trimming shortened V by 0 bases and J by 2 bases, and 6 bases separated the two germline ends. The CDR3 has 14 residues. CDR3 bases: TGTGCCAGCAGTTACTCGACGCACACAGATACGCAGTATTTT. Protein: CASSYSTHTDTQYF.

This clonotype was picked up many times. CDR3 in amino acids: CASSLRLAYEQYF. In DNA form, the CDR3 reads TGCGCCAGCAGCTTGAGGTTGGCCTACGAGCAGTACTTC. The rearrangement uses TRBV5-1 and TRBJ2-7; D unresolved. Trimming pared 1 base from V and 2 bases from J, leaving 7 bases between. Germline V gene lookup returns CDR1 SGHRS and CDR2 YFSETQ. This CDR3 is built from 13 residues.

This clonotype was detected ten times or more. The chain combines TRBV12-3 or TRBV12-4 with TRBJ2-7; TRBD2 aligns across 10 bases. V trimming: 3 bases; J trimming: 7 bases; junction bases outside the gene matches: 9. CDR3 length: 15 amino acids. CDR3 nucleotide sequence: TGTGCCAGCAGTTTCATGTTAGCGGGGGGCTGGGAGCAGTACTTC. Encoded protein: CASSFMLAGGWEQYF.

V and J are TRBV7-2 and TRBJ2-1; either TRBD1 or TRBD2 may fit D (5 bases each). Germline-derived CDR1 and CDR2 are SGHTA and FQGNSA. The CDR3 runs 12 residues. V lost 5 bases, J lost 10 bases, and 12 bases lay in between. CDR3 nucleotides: TGTGCCAGCAGCGCCGGGACCCGGGAGCAGTTCTTC. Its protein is CASSAGTREQFF. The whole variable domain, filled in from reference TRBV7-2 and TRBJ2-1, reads GAGVSQSPSNKVTEKGKDVELRCDPISGHTALYWYRQSLGQGLEFLIYFQGNSAPDKSGLPSDRFSAERTGGSVSTLTIQRTQQEDSAVYLCASSAGTREQFFGPGTRLTVL.